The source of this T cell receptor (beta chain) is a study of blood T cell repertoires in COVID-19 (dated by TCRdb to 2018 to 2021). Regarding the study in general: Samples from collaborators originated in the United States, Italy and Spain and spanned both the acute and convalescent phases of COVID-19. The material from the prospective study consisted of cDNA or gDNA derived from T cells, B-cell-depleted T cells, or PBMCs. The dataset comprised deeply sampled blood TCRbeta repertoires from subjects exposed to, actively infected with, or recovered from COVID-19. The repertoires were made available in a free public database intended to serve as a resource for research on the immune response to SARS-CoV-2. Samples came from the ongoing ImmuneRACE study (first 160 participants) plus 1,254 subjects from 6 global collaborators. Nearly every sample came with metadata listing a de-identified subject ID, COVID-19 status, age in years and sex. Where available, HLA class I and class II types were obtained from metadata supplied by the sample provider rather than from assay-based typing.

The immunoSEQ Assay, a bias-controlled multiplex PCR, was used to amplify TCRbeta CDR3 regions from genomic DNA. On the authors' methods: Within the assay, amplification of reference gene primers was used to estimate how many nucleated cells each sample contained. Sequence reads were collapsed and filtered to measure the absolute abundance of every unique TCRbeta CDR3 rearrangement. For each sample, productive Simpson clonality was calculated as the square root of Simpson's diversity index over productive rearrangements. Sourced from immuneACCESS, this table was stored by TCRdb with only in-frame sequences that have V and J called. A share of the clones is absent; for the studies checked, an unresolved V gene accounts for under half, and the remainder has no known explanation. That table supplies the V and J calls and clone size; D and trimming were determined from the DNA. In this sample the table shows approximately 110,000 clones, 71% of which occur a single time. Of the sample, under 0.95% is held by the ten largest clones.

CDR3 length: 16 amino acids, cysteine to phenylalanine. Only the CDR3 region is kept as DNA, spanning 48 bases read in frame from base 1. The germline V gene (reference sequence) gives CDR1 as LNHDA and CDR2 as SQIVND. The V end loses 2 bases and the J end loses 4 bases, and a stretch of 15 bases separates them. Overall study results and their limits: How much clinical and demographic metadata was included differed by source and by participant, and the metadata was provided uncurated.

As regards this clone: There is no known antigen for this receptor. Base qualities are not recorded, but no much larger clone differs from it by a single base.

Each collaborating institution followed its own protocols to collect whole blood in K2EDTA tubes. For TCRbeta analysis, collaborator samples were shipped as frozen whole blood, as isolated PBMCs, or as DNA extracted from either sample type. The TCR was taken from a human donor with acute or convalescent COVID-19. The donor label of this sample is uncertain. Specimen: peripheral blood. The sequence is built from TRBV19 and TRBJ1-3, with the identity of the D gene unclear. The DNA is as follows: TGTGCCAGTAGTATATCTTACAGCCAACGCGGAAACACCATATATTTT. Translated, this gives CASSISYSQRGNTIYF. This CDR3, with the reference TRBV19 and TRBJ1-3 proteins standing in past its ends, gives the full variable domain DGGITQSPKYLFRKEGQNVTLSCEQNLNHDAMYWYRQDPGQGLRLIYYSQIVNDFQKGDIAEGYSVSREKKESFPLTVTSAQKNPTAFYLCASSISYSQRGNTIYFGEGSWLTVV.